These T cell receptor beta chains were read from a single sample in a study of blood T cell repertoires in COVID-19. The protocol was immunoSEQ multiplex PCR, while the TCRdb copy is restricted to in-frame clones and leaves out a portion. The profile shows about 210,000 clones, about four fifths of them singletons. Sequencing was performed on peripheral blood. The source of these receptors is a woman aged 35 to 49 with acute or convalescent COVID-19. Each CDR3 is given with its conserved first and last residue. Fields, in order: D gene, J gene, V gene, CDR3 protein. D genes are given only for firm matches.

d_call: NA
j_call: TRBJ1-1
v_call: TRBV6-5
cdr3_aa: CASNGAGSNTEAFF

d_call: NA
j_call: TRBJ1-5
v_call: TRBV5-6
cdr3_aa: CASSRRVNQPQHF

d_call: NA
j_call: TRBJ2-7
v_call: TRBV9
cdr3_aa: CASSAETGPSGEQYF

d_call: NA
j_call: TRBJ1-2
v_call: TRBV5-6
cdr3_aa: CASSLRTGGYGYTF

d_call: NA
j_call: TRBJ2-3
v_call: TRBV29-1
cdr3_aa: CSFPFPDTQYF

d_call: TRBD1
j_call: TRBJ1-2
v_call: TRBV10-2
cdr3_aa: CASRGQGYVGYTF

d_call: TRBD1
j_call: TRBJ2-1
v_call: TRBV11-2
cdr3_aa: CASSLGQGLNNEQFF

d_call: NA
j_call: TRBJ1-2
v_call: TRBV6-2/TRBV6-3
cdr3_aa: CASSPRGNGNGYTF

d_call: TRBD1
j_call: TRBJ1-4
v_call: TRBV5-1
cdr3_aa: CASSPRGRAEKLFF

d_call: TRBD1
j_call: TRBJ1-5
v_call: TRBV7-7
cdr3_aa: CASSQDRDQPQHF

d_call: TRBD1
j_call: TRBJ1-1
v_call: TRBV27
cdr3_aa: CASSPGQGLTEAFF

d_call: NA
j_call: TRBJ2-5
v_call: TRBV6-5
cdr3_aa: CASSYSGGAETQYF

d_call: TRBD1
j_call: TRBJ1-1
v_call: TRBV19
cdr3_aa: CASSLRTGGSLNTEAFF

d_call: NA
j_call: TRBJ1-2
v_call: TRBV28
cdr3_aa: CASSRSDRNYGYTF

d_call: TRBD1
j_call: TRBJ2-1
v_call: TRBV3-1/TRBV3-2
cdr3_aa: CASSQGTGGYEQFF

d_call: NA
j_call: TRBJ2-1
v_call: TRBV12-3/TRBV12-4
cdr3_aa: CASSLRQEQFF

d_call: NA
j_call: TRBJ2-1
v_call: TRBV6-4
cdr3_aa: CASSVIETTTYNEQFF

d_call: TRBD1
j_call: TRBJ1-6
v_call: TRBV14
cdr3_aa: CASSQGSGGYNSPLHF

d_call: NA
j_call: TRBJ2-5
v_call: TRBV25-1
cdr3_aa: CASKGTERYQETQYF

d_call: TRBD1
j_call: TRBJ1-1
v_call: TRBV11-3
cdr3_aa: CAREGAAFF

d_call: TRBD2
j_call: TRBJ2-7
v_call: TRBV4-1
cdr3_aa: CASSHSGGTASYEQYF

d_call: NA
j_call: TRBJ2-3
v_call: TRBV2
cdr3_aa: CASRWSDPSQYF

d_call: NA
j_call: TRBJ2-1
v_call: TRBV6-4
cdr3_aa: CASSDPPTEVVYNEQFF

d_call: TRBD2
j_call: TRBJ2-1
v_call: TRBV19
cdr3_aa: CASSMTSGGANEQFF

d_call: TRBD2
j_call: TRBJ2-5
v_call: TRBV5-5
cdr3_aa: CASSPVTSGGETQYF

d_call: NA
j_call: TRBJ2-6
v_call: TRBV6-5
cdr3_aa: CASRRDAGANVLTF

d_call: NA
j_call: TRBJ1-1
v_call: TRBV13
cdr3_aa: CASSFRGRTLNTEAFF

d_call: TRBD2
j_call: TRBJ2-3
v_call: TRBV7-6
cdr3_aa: CASSQRGGDTQYF

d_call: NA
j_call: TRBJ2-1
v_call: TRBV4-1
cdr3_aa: CASSQDILYNEQFF

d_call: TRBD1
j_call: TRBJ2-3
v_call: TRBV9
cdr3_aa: CASRRDPGGATDTQYF

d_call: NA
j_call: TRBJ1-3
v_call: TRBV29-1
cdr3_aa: CSVEESRPAGNTIYF

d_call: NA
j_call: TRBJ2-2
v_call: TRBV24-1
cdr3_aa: CATSYGVTGELFF

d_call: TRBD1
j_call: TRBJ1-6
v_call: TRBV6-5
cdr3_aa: CASMVRTGGDSPLHF

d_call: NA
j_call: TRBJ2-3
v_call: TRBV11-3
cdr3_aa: CASSEPGSSTDTQYF

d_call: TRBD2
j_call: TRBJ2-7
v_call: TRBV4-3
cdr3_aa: CASSQGPLGAGGLYEQYF

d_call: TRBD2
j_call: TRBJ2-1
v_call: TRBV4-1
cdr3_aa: CASSHGLAGREQFF

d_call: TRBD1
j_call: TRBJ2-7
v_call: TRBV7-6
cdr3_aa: CASSLGDRGYEQYF

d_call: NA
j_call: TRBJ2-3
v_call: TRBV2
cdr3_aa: CASSTLGDTQYF

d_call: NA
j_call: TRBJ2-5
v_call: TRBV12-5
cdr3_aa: CASGFLTSQETQYF

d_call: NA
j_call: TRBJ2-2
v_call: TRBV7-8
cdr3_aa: CASSLVSGGSAGELFF

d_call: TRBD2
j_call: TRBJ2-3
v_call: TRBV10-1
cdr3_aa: CATGGTTTDTQYF

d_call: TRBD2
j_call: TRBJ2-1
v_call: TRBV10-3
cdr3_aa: CAISGLAADEQFF

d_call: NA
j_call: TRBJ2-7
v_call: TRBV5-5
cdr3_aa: CASTTGIPSYEQYF

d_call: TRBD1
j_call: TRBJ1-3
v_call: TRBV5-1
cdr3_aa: CASSSGQGAGNTIYF

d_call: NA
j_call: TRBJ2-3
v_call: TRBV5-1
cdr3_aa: CASSLGSGTDTQYF

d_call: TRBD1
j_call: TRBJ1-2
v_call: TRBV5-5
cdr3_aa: CASSLLQGAGYGYTF